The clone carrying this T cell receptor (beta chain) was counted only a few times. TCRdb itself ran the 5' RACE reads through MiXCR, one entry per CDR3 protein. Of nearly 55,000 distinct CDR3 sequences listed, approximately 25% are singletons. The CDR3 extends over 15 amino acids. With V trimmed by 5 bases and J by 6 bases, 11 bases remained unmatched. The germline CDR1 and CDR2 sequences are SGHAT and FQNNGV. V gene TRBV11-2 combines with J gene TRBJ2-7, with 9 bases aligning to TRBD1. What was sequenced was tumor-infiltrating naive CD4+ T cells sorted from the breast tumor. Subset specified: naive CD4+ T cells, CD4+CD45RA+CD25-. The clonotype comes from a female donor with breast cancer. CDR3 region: CASSPRNRGRGEQYF. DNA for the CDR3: TGTGCCAGCAGCCCCCGAAACAGGGGGCGCGGCGAGCAGTACTTC.